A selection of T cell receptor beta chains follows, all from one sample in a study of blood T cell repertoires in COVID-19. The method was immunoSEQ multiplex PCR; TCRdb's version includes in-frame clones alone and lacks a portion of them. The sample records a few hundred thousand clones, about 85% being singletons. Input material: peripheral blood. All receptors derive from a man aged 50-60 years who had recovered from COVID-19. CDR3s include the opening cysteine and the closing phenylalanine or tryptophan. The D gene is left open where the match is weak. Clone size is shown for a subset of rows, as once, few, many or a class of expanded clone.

CDR3aa: CAWGVGGLAKNIQYF; CDR3nt: TGTGCCTGGGGCGTTGGTGGCTTGGCCAAAAACATTCAGTACTTC; v_gene: TRBV30; abundance: .; j_gene: TRBJ2-4; d_gene: .
CDR3aa: CASSSQGGRNEKLFF; CDR3nt: TGTGCCAGCAGTTCCCAAGGGGGCCGTAATGAAAAACTGTTTTTT; v_gene: TRBV27; abundance: .; j_gene: TRBJ1-4; d_gene: TRBD1
CDR3aa: CASSLSSGRTNEQFF; CDR3nt: TGTGCCAGCAGCTTGTCTAGCGGGAGGACGAATGAGCAGTTCTTC; v_gene: TRBV5-5; abundance: .; j_gene: TRBJ2-1; d_gene: TRBD2
CDR3aa: CASSSLLSPADTQYF; CDR3nt: TGTGCCAGCAGCTCCCTCCTTAGCCCCGCAGATACGCAGTATTTT; v_gene: TRBV7-2; abundance: few; j_gene: TRBJ2-3; d_gene: .
CDR3aa: CASRPGGLEGSTDTQYF; CDR3nt: TGTGCCAGCAGACCGGGCGGGTTGGAGGGTAGCACAGATACGCAGTATTTT; v_gene: TRBV19; abundance: .; j_gene: TRBJ2-3; d_gene: .
CDR3aa: CASNPVSGRADTQYF; CDR3nt: TGTGCCAGCAACCCGGTGAGCGGGAGGGCAGATACGCAGTATTTT; v_gene: TRBV6-5; abundance: .; j_gene: TRBJ2-3; d_gene: TRBD2
CDR3aa: CASKILTGSHSPLHF; CDR3nt: TGTGCCAGCAAAATCCTCACGGGATCGCATTCACCCCTCCACTTT; v_gene: TRBV28; abundance: few; j_gene: TRBJ1-6; d_gene: .
CDR3aa: CASSLSLASGAAFF; CDR3nt: TGTGCCAGCAGCTTATCCCTCGCGTCAGGCGCAGCTTTCTTT; v_gene: TRBV11-2; abundance: .; j_gene: TRBJ1-1; d_gene: .
CDR3aa: CAWNGKVHEQYF; CDR3nt: TGTGCCTGGAACGGGAAGGTCCACGAGCAGTACTTC; v_gene: TRBV30; abundance: .; j_gene: TRBJ2-7; d_gene: .
CDR3aa: CASSFPTGNEKLFF; CDR3nt: TGTGCCAGCAGCTTTCCGACAGGGAATGAAAAACTGTTTTTT; v_gene: TRBV5-6; abundance: .; j_gene: TRBJ1-4; d_gene: TRBD1
CDR3aa: CASSTAGQETQYF; CDR3nt: TGCGCCAGCAGCACGGCGGGCCAAGAGACCCAGTACTTC; v_gene: TRBV5-1; abundance: .; j_gene: TRBJ2-5; d_gene: .
CDR3aa: CASREGLAGSTDTQYF; CDR3nt: TGCGCCAGCAGGGAGGGCCTAGCGGGGTCCACAGATACGCAGTATTTT; v_gene: TRBV5-1; abundance: .; j_gene: TRBJ2-3; d_gene: TRBD2
CDR3aa: CASRPQTVRNEKLFF; CDR3nt: TGTGCCAGCAGGCCCCAGACAGTCCGAAATGAAAAACTGTTTTTT; v_gene: TRBV28; abundance: once; j_gene: TRBJ1-4; d_gene: .
CDR3aa: CASSVGVIRDRDDYEQYF; CDR3nt: TGTGCCAGCAGCGTCGGTGTAATCAGGGACAGGGATGACTACGAGCAGTACTTC; v_gene: TRBV7-8; abundance: .; j_gene: TRBJ2-7; d_gene: TRBD1
CDR3aa: CASNGGRYNEQFF; CDR3nt: TGTGCCAGCAACGGAGGACGGTACAATGAGCAGTTCTTC; v_gene: TRBV25-1; abundance: .; j_gene: TRBJ2-1; d_gene: .
CDR3aa: CATGLDTGELFF; CDR3nt: TGTGCCACTGGACTGGACACCGGGGAGCTGTTTTTT; v_gene: TRBV5-6; abundance: .; j_gene: TRBJ2-2; d_gene: .
CDR3aa: CASSIYFTDTQYF; CDR3nt: TGTGCCAGTAGTATCTATTTCACAGATACGCAGTATTTT; v_gene: TRBV19; abundance: .; j_gene: TRBJ2-3; d_gene: .
CDR3aa: CASQMGPLGGQQFF; CDR3nt: TGTGCCAGCCAAATGGGGCCTTTAGGGGGCCAGCAGTTCTTC; v_gene: TRBV6-5; abundance: few; j_gene: TRBJ2-1; d_gene: TRBD1
CDR3aa: CSHTGDGTGTEAFF; CDR3nt: TGCAGCCACACAGGGGACGGGACCGGCACTGAAGCTTTCTTT; v_gene: TRBV29-1; abundance: .; j_gene: TRBJ1-1; d_gene: TRBD1
CDR3aa: CASRGTVQETQYF; CDR3nt: TGTGCCAGCAGGGGGACAGTGCAAGAGACCCAGTACTTC; v_gene: TRBV28; abundance: .; j_gene: TRBJ2-5; d_gene: TRBD1
CDR3aa: CASSYGFRGSPLHF; CDR3nt: TGTGCCAGCAGTTACGGTTTCCGGGGTTCACCCCTCCACTTT; v_gene: TRBV6-5; abundance: once; j_gene: TRBJ1-6; d_gene: .
CDR3aa: CASSLFLRNTEAFF; CDR3nt: TGCGCCAGCAGCTTGTTTTTGCGGAACACTGAAGCTTTCTTT; v_gene: TRBV5-1; abundance: .; j_gene: TRBJ1-1; d_gene: .
CDR3aa: CASSSGGAGGAYEQYF; CDR3nt: TGTGCCAGCAGCTCGGGCGGGGCGGGCGGCGCCTACGAGCAGTACTTC; v_gene: TRBV7-6; abundance: .; j_gene: TRBJ2-7; d_gene: .
CDR3aa: CASSLETDNEKLFF; CDR3nt: TGTGCCAGCAGCTTAGAGACAGATAATGAAAAACTGTTTTTT; v_gene: TRBV7-2; abundance: .; j_gene: TRBJ1-4; d_gene: .
CDR3aa: CASSSGLARYNEQFF; CDR3nt: TGTGCCAGCAGTTCGGGACTAGCGCGTTACAATGAGCAGTTCTTC; v_gene: TRBV6-2/TRBV6-3; abundance: .; j_gene: TRBJ2-1; d_gene: TRBD2
CDR3aa: CASSPTGGETQYF; CDR3nt: TGTGCCAGCTCACCTACAGGGGGGGAGACCCAGTACTTC; v_gene: TRBV18; abundance: .; j_gene: TRBJ2-5; d_gene: TRBD1
CDR3aa: CASSPGQTSYNEQFF; CDR3nt: TGTGCCAGCAGCCCGGGACAGACCTCCTACAATGAGCAGTTCTTC; v_gene: TRBV7-2; abundance: .; j_gene: TRBJ2-1; d_gene: TRBD1
CDR3aa: CATSKGAGTDTQYF; CDR3nt: TGTGCCACCAGCAAGGGGGCTGGTACAGATACGCAGTATTTT; v_gene: TRBV15; abundance: .; j_gene: TRBJ2-3; d_gene: TRBD1
CDR3aa: CASSPPGGATNEKLFF; CDR3nt: TGTGCCAGCTCACCACCGGGAGGGGCAACTAATGAAAAACTGTTTTTT; v_gene: TRBV18; abundance: .; j_gene: TRBJ1-4; d_gene: .
CDR3aa: CSVPGGSAGGYTF; CDR3nt: TGCAGCGTTCCAGGGGGCTCGGCTGGGGGCTACACCTTC; v_gene: TRBV29-1; abundance: .; j_gene: TRBJ1-2; d_gene: TRBD1
CDR3aa: CASSKGKWTSGLQETQYF; CDR3nt: TGTGCCAGTAGTAAAGGAAAGTGGACTAGCGGACTCCAAGAGACCCAGTACTTC; v_gene: TRBV19; abundance: .; j_gene: TRBJ2-5; d_gene: TRBD2
CDR3aa: CASSGSADTQYF; CDR3nt: TGTGCCAGCAGCGGGAGTGCAGATACGCAGTATTTT; v_gene: TRBV28; abundance: .; j_gene: TRBJ2-3; d_gene: .
CDR3aa: CASSTPRRGVDTQYF; CDR3nt: TGTGCCAGCAGTACCCCCCGCAGGGGAGTAGATACGCAGTATTTT; v_gene: TRBV27; abundance: .; j_gene: TRBJ2-3; d_gene: .
CDR3aa: CASSQDRYGSEAFF; CDR3nt: TGTGCCAGTAGCCAGGACAGGTATGGCTCTGAAGCTTTCTTT; v_gene: TRBV19; abundance: .; j_gene: TRBJ1-1; d_gene: TRBD1
CDR3aa: CASSLSPSSAGGGQETQYF; CDR3nt: TGTGCCAGCAGCTTATCGCCCTCTAGCGCGGGAGGTGGGCAAGAGACCCAGTACTTC; v_gene: TRBV11-2; abundance: once; j_gene: TRBJ2-5; d_gene: TRBD2
CDR3aa: CASSGQGGETQYF; CDR3nt: TGTGCCAGCAGCGGACAGGGAGGAGAGACCCAGTACTTC; v_gene: TRBV6-5; abundance: .; j_gene: TRBJ2-5; d_gene: TRBD1
CDR3aa: CASLPGGGAVAFF; CDR3nt: TGTGCCAGCCTCCCCGGGGGGGGCGCGGTGGCTTTCTTT; v_gene: TRBV28; abundance: .; j_gene: TRBJ1-1; d_gene: .
CDR3aa: CASSPLTGDNEQFF; CDR3nt: TGTGCCAGCTCACCACTGACAGGAGACAATGAGCAGTTCTTC; v_gene: TRBV18; abundance: .; j_gene: TRBJ2-1; d_gene: .
CDR3aa: CASSPPGEIAGELFF; CDR3nt: TGTGCCAGCAGCCCCCCAGGGGAGATAGCCGGGGAGCTGTTTTTT; v_gene: TRBV9; abundance: .; j_gene: TRBJ2-2; d_gene: .
CDR3aa: CASSLLTGGAEQFF; CDR3nt: TGTGCCAGCAGCCTGCTCACAGGGGGCGCTGAGCAGTTCTTC; v_gene: TRBV27; abundance: .; j_gene: TRBJ2-1; d_gene: TRBD1
CDR3aa: CASKLAVLYEQYF; CDR3nt: TGTGCCAGCAAGCTAGCGGTCCTCTACGAGCAGTACTTC; v_gene: TRBV2; abundance: .; j_gene: TRBJ2-7; d_gene: TRBD2
CDR3aa: CASSYGGKGEQYF; CDR3nt: TGTGCCAGCAGTTACGGCGGGAAAGGCGAGCAGTACTTC; v_gene: TRBV6-6; abundance: once; j_gene: TRBJ2-7; d_gene: .
CDR3aa: CASSRAGMNTEAFF; CDR3nt: TGTGCCAGCAGCCGCGCCGGGATGAACACTGAAGCTTTCTTT; v_gene: TRBV6-5; abundance: .; j_gene: TRBJ1-1; d_gene: .
CDR3aa: CAISVLGGFSGNTIYF; CDR3nt: TGTGCCATCAGTGTCCTGGGGGGGTTCTCTGGAAACACCATATATTTT; v_gene: TRBV10-3; abundance: .; j_gene: TRBJ1-3; d_gene: .
CDR3aa: CASSLSFGELRNNEQFF; CDR3nt: TGTGCCAGCAGCTTAAGTTTTGGGGAGCTACGAAACAATGAGCAGTTCTTC; v_gene: TRBV7-9; abundance: .; j_gene: TRBJ2-1; d_gene: .
CDR3aa: CATSRGLVSTQEQYF; CDR3nt: TGTGCCACCAGCAGGGGACTAGTCAGTACCCAAGAGCAGTACTTC; v_gene: TRBV15; abundance: .; j_gene: TRBJ2-7; d_gene: TRBD2
CDR3aa: CASSVAGTGPYEQYF; CDR3nt: TGTGCCAGCAGCGTAGCGGGGACAGGGCCATACGAGCAGTACTTC; v_gene: TRBV9; abundance: .; j_gene: TRBJ2-7; d_gene: TRBD1
CDR3aa: CASSGQTGSSGANVLTF; CDR3nt: TGTGCCAGCAGTGGCCAAACAGGGAGCTCTGGGGCCAACGTCCTGACTTTC; v_gene: TRBV6-1; abundance: once; j_gene: TRBJ2-6; d_gene: .